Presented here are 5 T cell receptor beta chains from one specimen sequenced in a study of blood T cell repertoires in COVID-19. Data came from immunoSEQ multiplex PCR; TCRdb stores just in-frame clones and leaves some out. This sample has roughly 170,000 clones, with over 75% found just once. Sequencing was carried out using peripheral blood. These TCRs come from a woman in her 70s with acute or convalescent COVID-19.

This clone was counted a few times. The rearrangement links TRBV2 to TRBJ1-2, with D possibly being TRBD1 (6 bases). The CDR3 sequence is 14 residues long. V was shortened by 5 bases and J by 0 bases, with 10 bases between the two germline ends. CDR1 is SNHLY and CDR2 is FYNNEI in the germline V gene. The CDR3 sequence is CASSPDRPNYGYTF. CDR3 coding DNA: TGTGCCAGCAGTCCCGACAGGCCTAACTATGGCTACACCTTC.

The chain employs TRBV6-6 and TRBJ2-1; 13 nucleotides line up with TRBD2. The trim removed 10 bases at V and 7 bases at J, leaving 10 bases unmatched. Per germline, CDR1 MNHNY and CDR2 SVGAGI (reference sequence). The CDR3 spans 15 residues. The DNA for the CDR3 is TGTGCCACCCGATCACCGGGACTAGCGGGGAATGAGCAGTTCTTC. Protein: CATRSPGLAGNEQFF.

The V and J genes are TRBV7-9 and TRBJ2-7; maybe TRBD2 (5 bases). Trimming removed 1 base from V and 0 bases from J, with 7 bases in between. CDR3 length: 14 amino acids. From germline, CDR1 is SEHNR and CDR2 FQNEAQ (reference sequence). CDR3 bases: TGTGCCAGCAGCTTAGGGAGGTACTCCTACGAGCAGTACTTC. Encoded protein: CASSLGRYSYEQYF.

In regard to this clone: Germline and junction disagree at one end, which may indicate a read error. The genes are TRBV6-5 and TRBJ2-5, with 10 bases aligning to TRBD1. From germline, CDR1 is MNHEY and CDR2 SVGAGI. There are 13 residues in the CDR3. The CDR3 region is CASRDRGRFSVHF. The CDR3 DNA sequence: TGTGCCAGCCGAGACAGGGGGCGCTTTTCTGTGCACTTC.

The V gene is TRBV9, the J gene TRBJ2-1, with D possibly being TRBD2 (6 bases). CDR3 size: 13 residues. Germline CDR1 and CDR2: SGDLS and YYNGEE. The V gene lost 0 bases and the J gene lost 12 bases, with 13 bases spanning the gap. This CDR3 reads CASSVGGGSWQFF. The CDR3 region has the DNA TGTGCCAGCAGCGTAGGAGGAGGGAGCTGGCAGTTCTTC.